This T cell receptor (beta chain) was sequenced for a study of T cells in Graves' hyperthyroidism and ophthalmopathy. Study-level results: A median roughly six months before onset, the model predicted ophthalmopathy.

RNA transcripts yielded amplified TCR beta CDR3 regions. An initial round of RT-PCR targeting the TCR CDR3 relied on the HTBI primer set. Using its own MiXCR run on the multiplex PCR reads, TCRdb lists one record per CDR3 protein. The repertoire holds fewer than 650,000 distinct CDR3 sequences, with about 15% as singletons. Comment on this clonotype: Its antigen is not identified.

The germline CDR1 and CDR2 sequences are SQVTM and ANQGSEA. Trimming removed 6 bases at V and 4 bases at J, with 13 bases between. The CDR3 contains 13 residues. The V call is TRBV29-1, the J call TRBJ2-1; D is unclear. The receptor comes from a woman between 35 and 50 years old with Graves' hyperthyroidism. Sequencing was carried out using blood. The CDR3 DNA reads as TGCAGCGTCAGACACACAGCGTACAATGAGCAGTTCTTC. Translated, it gives CSVRHTAYNEQFF.